This T cell receptor beta chain originates from a study of shared clonotypes between healthy human individuals. Overall study: Plates per donor: three CD4 naive, three CD4 memory, two CD8 naive, one CD8 memory.

As concerns this clone: What it recognizes is unknown.

Findings and caveats of the study: The study found about 5% of naive CD4 clonotypes shared across a handful of donors.

The junction had 13 bases not matched to a gene; V was cut back by 4 bases and J by 7 bases. This CDR3 has 15 amino acids. CDR1 SGHTA and CDR2 FQGTGA come from the germline V gene. The repertoire was sequenced with immunoSEQ multiplex PCR; TCRdb's copy has only in-frame clones and lacks some. The sample consists of 1.5 million to 2.5 million clones, about 95% of them appearing once. Naive CD8 cells, CD45RO-negative and positively selected for CCR7, excluded terminally differentiated effector memory CD45RA+ cells. Sequenced: naive CD8+ T cells sorted from blood. J is TRBJ2-7 and V is TRBV7-3; 7 bases are a match to TRBD2. This clonotype originated in a young man in good health. The CDR3: CASSWGGRDPSEQYF. The CDR3 coding sequence is TGTGCCAGCAGCTGGGGGGGACGGGACCCCTCGGAGCAGTACTTC.